This T cell receptor beta chain originates from a study of metastatic and nonmetastatic thyroid tumors. Across the whole study: Repertoire comparisons spanned blood and tumor or nodule tissue from malignant and benign thyroid patients. Points from the study as a whole: In blood and tumor, TCR beta diversity was reportedly significantly higher in malignant thyroid tumors than in benign nodules.

In the source study's methods: The study built a papillary thyroid cancer distant-metastasis classifier from CDR3 differences across clinicopathological groups. TCRdb reprocessed the PCR reads using MiXCR. TCRdb assigned the V and J calls; the authors' analysis was not used. This repertoire shows some 22,000 clones, over 20% found once; its top ten account for 10% to 15%. This CDR3 contains 16 residues. The V gene's germline CDR1 is PRHDT and CDR2 FYEKMQ (reference sequence). V lost 5 bases and J lost 4; bases outside the gene matches: 11. Patients had received no treatment of any kind before thyroid surgery. The sample holds a few counts of this clone. Its antigen is not known.

The chain employs TRBV13 and TRBJ2-1; 7 bases align to TRBD2. The sequence derives from a male donor with papillary thyroid cancer or a benign thyroid nodule (not recorded which). Some clones in this sample may be carry-over from other donors' samples. The specimen sequenced was blood. The CDR3 sequence is CASSLNRGEVYNEQFF. DNA of the CDR3: TGTGCCAGCAGCCTAAACCGGGGGGAGGTTTACAATGAGCAGTTCTTC.